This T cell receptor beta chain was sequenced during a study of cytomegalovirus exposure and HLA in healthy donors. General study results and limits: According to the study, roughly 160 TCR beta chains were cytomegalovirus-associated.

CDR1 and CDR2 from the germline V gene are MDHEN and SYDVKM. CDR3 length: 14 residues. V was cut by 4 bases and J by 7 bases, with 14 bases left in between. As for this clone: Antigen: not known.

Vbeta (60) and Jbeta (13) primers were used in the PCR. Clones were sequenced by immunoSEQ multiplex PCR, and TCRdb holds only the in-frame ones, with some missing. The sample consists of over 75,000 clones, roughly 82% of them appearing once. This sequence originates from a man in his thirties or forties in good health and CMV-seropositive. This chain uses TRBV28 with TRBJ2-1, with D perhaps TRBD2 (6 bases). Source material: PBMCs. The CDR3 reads CASSSWTGRNEQFF. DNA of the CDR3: TGTGCCAGCAGTTCCTGGACGGGGAGGAATGAGCAGTTCTTC.